This is a list of T cell receptor beta chains from one sample in a study of patients and donors after allogeneic stem cell transplantation. MiXCR was run by TCRdb on the RT-PCR reads, yielding one entry per CDR3 protein. The sample consists of about 960,000 distinct CDR3 sequences, more than 15% of them appearing once. Sequenced input: blood, either unsorted or a sorted T cell fraction (not recorded which). These receptors originate from a human donor who was either an allogeneic HSCT recipient or a stem cell or donor lymphocyte infusion donor (not recorded which). It is not recorded whose cells these are; they may come from a transplant donor. Each CDR3 is given with its conserved first and last residue. The order of the fields is clone size, D gene, J gene, V gene, CDR3 protein, CDR3 DNA. D genes are given only for firm matches. The size entry is marked missing in some rows and otherwise reads once, few, many or a size class.

clone_size: few
d_call: NA
j_call: TRBJ1-5
v_call: TRBV4-1
cdr3_aa: CASSQPRGRSNQPQHF
cdr3_nt: TGCGCCAGCAGCCAACCTCGAGGAAGGAGCAATCAGCCCCAGCATTTT

clone_size: few
d_call: TRBD2
j_call: TRBJ2-3
v_call: TRBV12-3/TRBV12-4
cdr3_aa: CASSLPGLAGVWDTQYF
cdr3_nt: TGTGCCAGCAGTTTGCCGGGACTAGCGGGAGTATGGGATACGCAGTATTTT

clone_size: few
d_call: TRBD1
j_call: TRBJ2-3
v_call: TRBV4-1
cdr3_aa: CASSQVGQGTDTQYF
cdr3_nt: TGCGCCAGCAGCCAAGTGGGACAGGGCACAGATACGCAGTATTTT

clone_size: NA
d_call: NA
j_call: TRBJ1-3
v_call: TRBV7-2
cdr3_aa: CASSPDRNTIYF
cdr3_nt: TGTGCCAGCAGCCCGGACAGAAACACCATATATTTT

clone_size: NA
d_call: NA
j_call: TRBJ1-1
v_call: TRBV6-1
cdr3_aa: CASSGQRGLLEAFF
cdr3_nt: TGTGCCAGCAGCGGACAGCGCGGGCTCCTTGAAGCTTTCTTT

clone_size: NA
d_call: TRBD1
j_call: TRBJ2-7
v_call: TRBV4-1
cdr3_aa: CASSQPGSDRGRTYEQYF
cdr3_nt: TGCGCCAGCAGTCAACCGGGATCCGACAGGGGGCGAACCTACGAGCAGTACTTC

clone_size: few
d_call: TRBD2
j_call: TRBJ2-7
v_call: TRBV5-1
cdr3_aa: CASTRTSGNEQYF
cdr3_nt: TGCGCCAGCACCAGGACTAGCGGGAACGAGCAGTACTTC

clone_size: NA
d_call: NA
j_call: TRBJ1-2
v_call: TRBV6-5
cdr3_aa: CASSYGVGWNYGYTF
cdr3_nt: TGTGCCAGCAGTTACGGTGTAGGGTGGAACTATGGCTACACCTTC

clone_size: many
d_call: TRBD1
j_call: TRBJ2-7
v_call: TRBV7-2
cdr3_aa: CASSPGQGTALYEQYF
cdr3_nt: TGTGCCAGCAGCCCAGGCCAGGGGACAGCCCTCTACGAGCAGTACTTC

clone_size: few
d_call: TRBD1
j_call: TRBJ2-5
v_call: TRBV6-1
cdr3_aa: CASIKQGAGETQYF
cdr3_nt: TGTGCCAGCATCAAACAGGGGGCTGGGGAGACCCAGTACTTC

clone_size: NA
d_call: NA
j_call: TRBJ2-7
v_call: TRBV20-1
cdr3_aa: CSGGGNPYEQYF
cdr3_nt: TGCAGTGGAGGAGGGAACCCCTACGAGCAGTACTTC

clone_size: once
d_call: NA
j_call: TRBJ1-1
v_call: TRBV2
cdr3_aa: CASTKTSGNTEAFF
cdr3_nt: TGTGCCAGCACAAAGACATCGGGGAACACTGAAGCTTTCTTT

clone_size: many
d_call: NA
j_call: TRBJ2-1
v_call: TRBV24-1
cdr3_aa: CATSDPETGTRSNEQFF
cdr3_nt: TGTGCCACCAGTGATCCTGAGACAGGGACTAGATCCAATGAGCAGTTCTTC

clone_size: few
d_call: TRBD2
j_call: TRBJ2-3
v_call: TRBV20-1
cdr3_aa: CSASKTSLDTQYF
cdr3_nt: TGCAGTGCTAGTAAGACTAGCCTAGATACGCAGTATTTT

clone_size: NA
d_call: NA
j_call: TRBJ1-1
v_call: TRBV28
cdr3_aa: CASSVPQVTEAFF
cdr3_nt: TGTGCCAGCAGCGTACCGCAGGTGACTGAAGCTTTCTTT

clone_size: NA
d_call: NA
j_call: TRBJ2-2
v_call: TRBV5-1
cdr3_aa: CASNSGDTNTGELFF
cdr3_nt: TGCGCCAGCAACAGCGGGGACACGAACACCGGGGAGCTGTTTTTT

clone_size: NA
d_call: NA
j_call: TRBJ2-5
v_call: TRBV5-1
cdr3_aa: CASSLLGSRAQETQYF
cdr3_nt: TGCGCCAGCAGCTTGTTGGGAAGTAGGGCCCAAGAGACCCAGTACTTC

clone_size: many
d_call: NA
j_call: TRBJ2-5
v_call: TRBV9
cdr3_aa: CASSVGGGEETQYF
cdr3_nt: TGTGCCAGCAGCGTAGGAGGGGGGGAAGAGACCCAGTACTTC

clone_size: few
d_call: TRBD2
j_call: TRBJ2-1
v_call: TRBV5-1
cdr3_aa: CASVSGTSGGDEQFF
cdr3_nt: TGCGCCAGCGTTTCCGGGACTAGCGGGGGAGATGAGCAGTTCTTC

clone_size: NA
d_call: TRBD1
j_call: TRBJ2-1
v_call: TRBV24-1
cdr3_aa: CATSDPGQGNGGEQFF
cdr3_nt: TGTGCCACCAGTGATCCGGGACAGGGTAACGGAGGTGAGCAGTTCTTC

clone_size: NA
d_call: NA
j_call: TRBJ1-2
v_call: TRBV5-1
cdr3_aa: CASSSQVDYGYTF
cdr3_nt: TGCGCCAGCAGTTCGCAGGTGGACTATGGCTACACCTTC

clone_size: NA
d_call: TRBD2
j_call: TRBJ2-3
v_call: TRBV24-1
cdr3_aa: CATSERGTSGTDTQYF
cdr3_nt: TGTGCCACCAGTGAACGCGGGACTAGCGGCACAGATACGCAGTATTTT

clone_size: few
d_call: NA
j_call: TRBJ1-1
v_call: TRBV5-1
cdr3_aa: CASSLEYRENTEAFF
cdr3_nt: TGCGCCAGCAGCTTGGAGTACAGGGAGAACACTGAAGCTTTCTTT

clone_size: many
d_call: NA
j_call: TRBJ1-6
v_call: TRBV12-3/TRBV12-4
cdr3_aa: CASSIHSSPLHF
cdr3_nt: TGTGCCAGCAGTATACACAGTTCACCCCTCCACTTT

clone_size: few
d_call: TRBD1
j_call: TRBJ2-1
v_call: TRBV4-3
cdr3_aa: CASSQWGQDQFFYNEQFF
cdr3_nt: TGCGCCAGCAGCCAATGGGGACAGGACCAATTTTTCTACAATGAGCAGTTCTTC

clone_size: many
d_call: NA
j_call: TRBJ1-1
v_call: TRBV12-3/TRBV12-4
cdr3_aa: CASQSEGVEGSEAFF
cdr3_nt: TGTGCCAGCCAATCGGAGGGGGTTGAAGGGTCTGAAGCTTTCTTT

clone_size: many
d_call: TRBD2
j_call: TRBJ2-1
v_call: TRBV12-3/TRBV12-4
cdr3_aa: CASTPGLAGRNEQFF
cdr3_nt: TGTGCCAGCACCCCGGGACTAGCGGGGCGTAATGAGCAGTTCTTC

clone_size: NA
d_call: NA
j_call: TRBJ2-7
v_call: TRBV6-2/TRBV6-3
cdr3_aa: CATALMSLYEQYF
cdr3_nt: TGTGCCACCGCACTTATGAGCCTCTACGAGCAGTACTTC

clone_size: NA
d_call: TRBD1
j_call: TRBJ2-5
v_call: TRBV7-6
cdr3_aa: CASSLGGRGHQETQYF
cdr3_nt: TGTGCCAGCAGCTTAGGCGGCAGGGGGCACCAAGAGACCCAGTACTTC

clone_size: NA
d_call: NA
j_call: TRBJ1-1
v_call: TRBV2
cdr3_aa: CASSEAAWADTEAFF
cdr3_nt: TGTGCCAGCAGTGAAGCAGCCTGGGCAGACACTGAAGCTTTCTTT

clone_size: NA
d_call: TRBD1
j_call: TRBJ2-6
v_call: TRBV3-1
cdr3_aa: CASSRTTGSSGANVLTF
cdr3_nt: TGTGCCAGCAGCCGAACGACAGGGAGCTCTGGGGCCAACGTCCTGACTTTC